This paragraph covers one T cell receptor (beta chain) sequence. Its antigen is undetermined. The CDR3 totals 17 residues. V dropped 6 bases and J dropped 3 bases, with 22 bases sitting between them. Per germline, CDR1 MDHEN and CDR2 SYDVKM. The data belong to a study of cytomegalovirus exposure and HLA in healthy donors. Study results and caveats: Among immune exposure information, only CMV serostatus was available. TCR beta chain V- and J-gene trimming was linked, in a later analysis, to a missense variant in DCLRE1C.

Both 60 Vbeta primers and 13 Jbeta primers went into the PCR. Only in-frame clones appear in the TCRdb table, and some are missing; sequencing was by immunoSEQ multiplex PCR. The sample shows around 220,000 clones, roughly 84% of them seen only once. This sequence originates from a girl aged 5 to 17 in good health and CMV-seronegative. The specimen was PBMCs. The chain employs TRBV28 and TRBJ2-3, with D possibly TRBD2 on 5 matching bases. CDR3 loop: CASSPPWVAGPTDTQYF. DNA of the CDR3: TGTGCCAGCAGCCCTCCATGGGTGGCGGGCCCGACAGATACGCAGTATTTT.